The present entry profiles one T cell receptor (beta chain) with its context. What antigen it recognizes has not been identified. Base qualities are not recorded, but no much larger clone differs from it by a single base. The protocol used for the library was PCR. Sequencing used an Illumina HiSeq 2500. Molecular barcoding was employed in the preparation of TCR libraries, with unique molecular identifiers being used to normalize TCRbeta repertoire quantification. The public reads were quality trimmed at Q25 with fastp and then assembled into clones with MiXCR by TCRdb, keeping productive beta chains. Each CDR3 protein appears once, grouped with its most common genes and DNA. Within this sample are some 500,000 distinct CDR3 sequences, with about a sixth of them counted one time only. The ten largest clones take up roughly 3.3% of the sample. The record originates from a study of T-cell reconstitution after alpha-beta-depleted transplantation in children (dated by TCRdb to the mid-2010s). General notes on the study: Using TCR repertoire profiling, the study quantitatively followed how T-cell immune reconstitution unfolded in children after TCRalphabeta/CD19-depleted allogeneic hematopoietic cell transplantation.

The starting material was PBMCs from the stem cell graft donor, obtained from the stem cell graft. The clonotype comes from a human donor who donated a stem cell graft to a child with acute lymphoblastic leukemia.

The sequence in DNA is TGTGCCAGCAGCCAAGGATCGGGGGGGCTTGAGACCCAGTACTTC. This codes for CASSQGSGGLETQYF. The V gene is TRBV3-1 and the J gene is TRBJ2-5; 8 junctional bases match TRBD2. V is cut back by 1 base and J by 5 bases, with 6 bases in the junction unmatched. Taken from the germline V gene (reference sequence), the CDR1 and CDR2 loops are LGHDT and YNNKEL. Reading from cysteine to phenylalanine, the CDR3 counts 15 amino acids. Of the read, only the CDR3 DNA is kept; its 45 bases are in frame from base 1.